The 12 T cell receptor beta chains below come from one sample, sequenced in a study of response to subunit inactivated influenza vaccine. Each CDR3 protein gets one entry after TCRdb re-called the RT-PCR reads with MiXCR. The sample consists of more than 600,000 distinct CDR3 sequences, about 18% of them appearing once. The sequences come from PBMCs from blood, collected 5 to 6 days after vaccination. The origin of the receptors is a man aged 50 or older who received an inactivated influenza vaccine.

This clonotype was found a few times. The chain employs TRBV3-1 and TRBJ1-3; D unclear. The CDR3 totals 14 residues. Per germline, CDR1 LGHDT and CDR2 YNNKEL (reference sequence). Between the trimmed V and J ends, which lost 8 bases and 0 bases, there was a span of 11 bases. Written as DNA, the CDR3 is TGTGCCAGCGGATACGGTAACTCTGGAAACACCATATATTTT. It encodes CASGYGNSGNTIYF.

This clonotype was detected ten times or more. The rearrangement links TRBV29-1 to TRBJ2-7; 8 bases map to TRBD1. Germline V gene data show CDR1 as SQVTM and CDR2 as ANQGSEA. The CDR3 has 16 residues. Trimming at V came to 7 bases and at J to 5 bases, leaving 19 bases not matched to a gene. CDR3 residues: CSASGLMTGEVDEQYF. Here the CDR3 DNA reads TGCAGCGCCTCAGGCCTTATGACAGGGGAGGTTGACGAGCAGTACTTC.

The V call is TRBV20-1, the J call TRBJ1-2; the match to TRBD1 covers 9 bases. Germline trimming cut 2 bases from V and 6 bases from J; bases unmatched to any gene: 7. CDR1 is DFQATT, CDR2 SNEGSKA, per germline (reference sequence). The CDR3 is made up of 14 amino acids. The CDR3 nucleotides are TGCAGTGCTAGACCGACAGGGGGAACGGATGGCTACACCTTC. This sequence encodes CSARPTGGTDGYTF.

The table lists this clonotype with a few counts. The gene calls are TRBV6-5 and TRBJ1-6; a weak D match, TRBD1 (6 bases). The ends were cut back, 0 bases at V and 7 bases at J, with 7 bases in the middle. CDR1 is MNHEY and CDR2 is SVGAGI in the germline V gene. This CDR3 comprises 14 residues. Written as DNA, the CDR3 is TGTGCCAGCAGTTACTCCCAGGGGAATTCACCCCTCCACTTT. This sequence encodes CASSYSQGNSPLHF.

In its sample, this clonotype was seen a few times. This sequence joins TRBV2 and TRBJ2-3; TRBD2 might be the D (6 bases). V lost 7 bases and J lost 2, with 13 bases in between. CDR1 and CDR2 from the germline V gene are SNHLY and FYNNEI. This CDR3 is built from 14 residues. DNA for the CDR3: TGTGCCAGCACAAGGGACTCACACACAGATACGCAGTATTTT. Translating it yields CASTRDSHTDTQYF.

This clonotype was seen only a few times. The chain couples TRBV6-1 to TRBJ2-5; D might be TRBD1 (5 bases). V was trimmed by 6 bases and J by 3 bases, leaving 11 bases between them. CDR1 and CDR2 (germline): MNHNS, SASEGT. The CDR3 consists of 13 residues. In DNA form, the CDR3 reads TGTGCCAGCAGGTCACAGGTGAAAGAGACCCAGTACTTC. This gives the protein CASRSQVKETQYF.

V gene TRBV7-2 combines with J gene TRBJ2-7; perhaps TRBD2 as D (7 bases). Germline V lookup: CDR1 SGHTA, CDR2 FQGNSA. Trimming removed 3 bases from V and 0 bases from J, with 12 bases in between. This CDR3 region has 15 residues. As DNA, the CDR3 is TGTGCCAGCAGCTTCGGCGGGGGCCCCTCCTACGAGCAGTACTTC. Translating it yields CASSFGGGPSYEQYF. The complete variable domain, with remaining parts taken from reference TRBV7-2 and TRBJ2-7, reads GAGVSQSPSNKVTEKGKDVELRCDPISGHTALYWYRQSLGQGLEFLIYFQGNSAPDKSGLPSDRFSAERTGGSVSTLTIQRTQQEDSAVYLCASSFGGGPSYEQYFGPGTRLTVT.

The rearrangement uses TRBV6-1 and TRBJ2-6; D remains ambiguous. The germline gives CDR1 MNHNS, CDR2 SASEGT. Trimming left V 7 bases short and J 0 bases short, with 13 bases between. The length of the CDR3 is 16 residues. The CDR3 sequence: CASTRVRTSGANVLTF. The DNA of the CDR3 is TGTGCCAGCACCCGTGTTAGGACCTCTGGGGCCAACGTCCTGACTTTC.

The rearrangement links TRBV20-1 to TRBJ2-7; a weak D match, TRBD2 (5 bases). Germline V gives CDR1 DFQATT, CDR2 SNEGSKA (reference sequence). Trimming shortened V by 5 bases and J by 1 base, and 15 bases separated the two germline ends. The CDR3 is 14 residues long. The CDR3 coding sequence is TGCAGTGCTGCGGACTCCTTTTGGTCCTACGAGCAGTACTTC. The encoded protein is CSAADSFWSYEQYF.

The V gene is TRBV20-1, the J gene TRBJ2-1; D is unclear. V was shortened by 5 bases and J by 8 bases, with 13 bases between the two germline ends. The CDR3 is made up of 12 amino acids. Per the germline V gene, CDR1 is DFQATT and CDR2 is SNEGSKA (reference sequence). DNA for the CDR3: TGCAGTGCTCTACTAACGGTGGATGAGCAGTTCTTC. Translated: CSALLTVDEQFF.

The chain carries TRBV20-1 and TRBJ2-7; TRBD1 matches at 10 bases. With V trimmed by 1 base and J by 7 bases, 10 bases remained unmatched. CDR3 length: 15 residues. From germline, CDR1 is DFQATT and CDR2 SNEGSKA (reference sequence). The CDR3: CSARVAGTGAREQYF. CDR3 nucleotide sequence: TGCAGTGCTAGAGTGGCCGGGACAGGGGCGAGGGAGCAGTACTTC.

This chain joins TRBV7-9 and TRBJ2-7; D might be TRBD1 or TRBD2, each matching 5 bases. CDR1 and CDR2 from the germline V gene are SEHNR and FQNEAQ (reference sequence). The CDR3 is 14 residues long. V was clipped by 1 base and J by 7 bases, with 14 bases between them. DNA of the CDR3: TGTGCCAGCAGCTTAGACGGGGCCTACGAAGAGCAGTACTTC. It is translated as CASSLDGAYEEQYF. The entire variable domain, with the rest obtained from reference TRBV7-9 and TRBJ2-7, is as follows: DTGVSQNPRHKITKRGQNVTFRCDPISEHNRLYWYRQTLGQGPEFLTYFQNEAQLEKSRLLSDRFSAERPKGSFSTLEIQRTEQGDSAMYLCASSLDGAYEEQYFGPGTRLTVT.